This T cell receptor (beta chain) was sequenced for a study of shared T cell receptors in the human thymus. Sequencing used immunoSEQ multiplex PCR; TCRdb keeps in-frame clones, though not all of them. This sample has 600,000 or so clones, with around 87% found just once. In this sample, this clone turned up once. Germline lookup yields CDR1 MNHEY and CDR2 SMNVEV (reference sequence). The V end was cut by 3 bases, the J end by 5 bases, with 20 bases between. The CDR3 has 16 residues. The same data also went into a second study, on human thymus T cells. This second report adds: Infants served as donors; they were healthy and Finnish and were having corrective surgery for congenital heart defects. Surgeons resected thymus tissue during corrective heart surgery. Across thymic and blood repertoires, the usage of V and J genes appeared to be biased. The related literature has documented a marked overlap of thymic repertoires among unrelated individuals.

The TCR sequence derives from a boy younger than two with a congenital heart defect. The sample was thymocytes. The chain recombines TRBV27 with TRBJ2-7; a possible D gene is TRBD2 (6 bases). CDR3 sequence: CASSFAGQKQSDEQYF. In nucleotides, the CDR3 is TGTGCCAGCAGTTTTGCGGGGCAAAAACAAAGCGACGAGCAGTACTTC.